The rows below give T cell receptor beta chains drawn from one sample of a study of blood T cell repertoires in COVID-19. The data were produced by immunoSEQ multiplex PCR, yet TCRdb's version contains in-frame clones alone and is incomplete. The table includes 150,000 or so clones, 65% to 85% detected once. The material sequenced was PBMCs or T cells enriched from blood (not recorded which). The receptors derive from a woman in her sixties who had recovered from COVID-19. CDR3s include the opening cysteine and the closing phenylalanine or tryptophan. A D gene is named only where the DNA matches it firmly. A row's size may be missing; if present it is once, few, many or a size class.

V gene,clone size,CDR3 length,J gene,D gene,CDR3 protein,CDR3 DNA
TRBV19,-,15,TRBJ2-2,-,CASTPRDWNTGELFF,TGTGCCAGTACTCCCCGGGACTGGAACACCGGGGAGCTGTTTTTT
TRBV4-1,-,13,TRBJ2-5,-,CASSQVNGETQYF,TGCGCCAGCAGCCAAGTAAATGGCGAGACCCAGTACTTC
TRBV5-1,-,14,TRBJ2-7,TRBD2,CASSLASGGYEQYF,TGCGCCAGCAGCTTGGCTAGCGGGGGTTACGAGCAGTACTTC
TRBV28,-,15,TRBJ1-4,-,CASSFRGALGEKLFF,TGTGCCAGCAGTTTCCGGGGGGCTCTAGGTGAAAAACTGTTTTTT
TRBV5-5,-,15,TRBJ1-4,-,CASSLIGATNEKLFF,TGTGCCAGCAGCTTGATAGGGGCAACTAATGAAAAACTGTTTTTT
TRBV28,few,17,TRBJ1-4,-,CASSPIGGPTTNEKLFF,TGTGCCAGCAGCCCCATCGGGGGGCCGACAACTAATGAAAAACTGTTTTTT
TRBV28,-,18,TRBJ2-1,TRBD2,CASSFGTSGRTSYNEQFF,TGTGCCAGCAGTTTTGGGACTAGCGGGAGGACCTCCTACAATGAGCAGTTCTTC
TRBV6-5,-,14,TRBJ1-1,TRBD1,CAGRDRASNTEAFF,TGTGCCGGCCGGGACAGGGCCAGTAACACTGAAGCTTTCTTT
TRBV5-4,-,15,TRBJ1-1,-,CASSLAGLMNTEAFF,TGTGCCAGCAGCTTGGCGGGTCTGATGAACACTGAAGCTTTCTTT
TRBV20-1,-,11,TRBJ2-5,-,CSVIDQETQYF,TGCAGTGTTATCGACCAAGAGACCCAGTACTTC
TRBV9,few,15,TRBJ1-2,-,CASSAHVRGADGYTF,TGTGCCAGCAGCGCCCATGTGCGGGGTGCGGATGGCTACACCTTC
TRBV4-1,-,19,TRBJ2-2,TRBD2,CASSQGLAVTRLNTGELFF,TGCGCCAGCAGCCAGGGACTAGCGGTTACCCGTTTAAACACCGGGGAGCTGTTTTTT
TRBV30,-,11,TRBJ1-2,-,CAFFREKGYTF,TGTGCCTTTTTTCGCGAGAAGGGCTACACCTTC
TRBV15,-,14,TRBJ1-2,TRBD1,CATSRGQGWSGYTF,TGTGCCACCAGCAGAGGACAGGGGTGGAGTGGCTACACCTTC
TRBV3-1/TRBV3-2,-,14,TRBJ1-1,-,CASSRPGGNTEAFF,TGTGCCAGCAGCCGCCCGGGGGGAAACACTGAAGCTTTCTTT
TRBV4-1,once,17,TRBJ2-7,-,CASSQEVQRLDPEVQYF,TGCGCCAGCAGCCAAGAGGTCCAGCGACTAGACCCTGAGGTGCAGTACTTC
TRBV10-3,-,14,TRBJ2-3,-,CAIRIGQPTDTQYF,TGTGCCATCAGGATAGGACAGCCTACAGATACGCAGTATTTT
TRBV28,-,15,TRBJ2-7,TRBD1,CASSGDSRTPYEQYF,TGTGCCAGCAGCGGGGACAGCCGTACTCCCTACGAGCAGTACTTC
TRBV5-1,-,16,TRBJ2-2,TRBD2,CASRLAGGVGTGELFF,TGCGCCAGCAGACTAGCGGGGGGGGTAGGCACCGGGGAGCTGTTTTTT
TRBV28,-,14,TRBJ1-1,-,CASSRSGGNTEAFF,TGTGCCAGCAGTCGTAGTGGAGGGAACACTGAAGCTTTCTTT
TRBV28,few,14,TRBJ1-5,-,CASNPQARNQPQHF,TGTGCCAGCAATCCCCAGGCTCGCAATCAGCCCCAGCATTTT
TRBV20-1,few,11,TRBJ2-1,-,CSARGNNEQFF,TGCAGTGCAAGGGGGAACAATGAGCAGTTCTTC
TRBV27,-,17,TRBJ2-1,-,CASSLGNTLRSGGEQFF,TGTGCCAGCAGTTTGGGCAATACCCTGAGGAGCGGTGGTGAGCAGTTCTTC
TRBV2,-,17,TRBJ2-7,TRBD1,CASSAKVPGQGSGEQYF,TGTGCCAGCAGTGCAAAAGTCCCGGGACAGGGGAGTGGCGAGCAGTACTTC
TRBV2,-,15,TRBJ1-1,-,CASRSQGTMNTEAFF,TGTGCCAGCAGGAGCCAGGGGACCATGAACACTGAAGCTTTCTTT
TRBV9,-,15,TRBJ1-3,TRBD1,CASSAQGAAGNTIYF,TGTGCCAGCAGCGCACAGGGGGCGGCTGGAAACACCATATATTTT
TRBV24-1,-,15,TRBJ2-5,TRBD1,CATSDPTGAGETQYF,TGTGCCACCAGTGATCCAACAGGGGCCGGGGAGACCCAGTACTTC
TRBV7-8,-,16,TRBJ2-2,TRBD1,CASRHHPGQDTGELFF,TGTGCCAGCAGACACCACCCTGGACAGGACACCGGGGAGCTGTTTTTT
TRBV30,-,12,TRBJ1-2,-,CAWVRDSYGYTF,TGTGCCTGGGTCCGGGATTCCTATGGCTACACCTTC
TRBV2,-,13,TRBJ2-7,-,CATRPDHLHEQYF,TGTGCCACGAGGCCCGATCACCTACACGAGCAGTACTTC
TRBV5-1,-,14,TRBJ1-1,TRBD1,CASSPGTGGTEAFF,TGCGCCAGCAGCCCGGGGACAGGGGGCACTGAAGCTTTCTTT
TRBV4-2,-,15,TRBJ2-4,-,CASSHVTDRQNIQYF,TGTGCCAGCAGCCACGTTACCGACAGGCAAAACATTCAGTACTTC
TRBV5-5,-,15,TRBJ2-6,-,CASSLYPAGANVLTF,TGTGCCAGCAGCTTGTATCCGGCTGGGGCCAACGTCCTGACTTTC
TRBV27,-,17,TRBJ2-1,TRBD2,CASSPKGTSGVSNEQFF,TGTGCCAGCAGCCCAAAAGGTACTAGCGGGGTCTCAAATGAGCAGTTCTTC
TRBV19,-,14,TRBJ1-5,-,CASSFDSYNQPQHF,TGTGCCAGTAGTTTTGACAGCTACAATCAGCCCCAGCATTTT
TRBV30,-,17,TRBJ2-5,TRBD2,CAWSGGVLAGGLETQYF,TGTGCCTGGAGTGGCGGGGTACTAGCGGGGGGTCTGGAGACCCAGTACTTC
TRBV27,-,15,TRBJ2-2,-,CASSFGVLNTGELFF,TGTGCCAGCAGTTTCGGGGTGTTGAACACCGGGGAGCTGTTTTTT
TRBV6-5,-,14,TRBJ2-1,TRBD1,CASSLTGTDNEQFF,TGTGCCAGCAGTTTAACCGGGACAGACAATGAGCAGTTCTTC
TRBV5-4,-,15,TRBJ2-3,TRBD1,CASSLEGTVEDTQYF,TGTGCCAGCAGCTTGGAGGGGACAGTGGAAGATACGCAGTATTTT
TRBV5-1,-,13,TRBJ1-1,-,CASSFQGGAEAFF,TGCGCCAGCAGCTTCCAGGGAGGCGCTGAAGCTTTCTTT
TRBV2,-,13,TRBJ2-1,-,CASSSRPGNEQFF,TGTGCCAGCAGTTCACGACCGGGTAATGAGCAGTTCTTC
TRBV4-1,-,12,TRBJ1-2,-,CASSQDLYGYTF,TGCGCCAGCAGCCAAGATCTCTATGGCTACACCTTC
TRBV9,once,14,TRBJ1-2,-,CASSVGGGRYGYTF,TGTGCCAGCAGCGTAGGGGGCGGGAGGTATGGCTACACCTTC
TRBV6-5,-,15,TRBJ2-1,-,CASSKGLINADEQFF,TGTGCCAGCAGTAAGGGACTTATTAACGCCGATGAGCAGTTCTTC
TRBV3-1/TRBV3-2,-,14,TRBJ2-7,-,CASSQGSGPVEQYF,TGTGCCAGCAGCCAAGGGTCAGGGCCCGTGGAGCAGTACTTC
TRBV27,-,19,TRBJ1-2,TRBD1,CASSFAGVARGQGVSGYTF,TGTGCCAGCAGTTTTGCAGGGGTTGCCCGGGGACAGGGGGTTTCTGGCTACACCTTC
TRBV7-3,-,16,TRBJ1-1,-,CASSLSRGGVNTEAFF,TGTGCCAGCAGCTTATCCCGCGGGGGGGTGAACACTGAAGCTTTCTTT
TRBV20-1,-,11,TRBJ2-5,-,CSVGSSETQYF,TGCAGTGTCGGGAGTTCTGAGACCCAGTACTTC
TRBV5-1,-,15,TRBJ2-2,TRBD2,CASSLGAGDTGELFF,TGCGCCAGCAGCCTGGGAGCGGGAGACACCGGGGAGCTGTTTTTT
TRBV7-2,-,13,TRBJ1-2,-,CASSLNQFSGYTF,TGTGCCAGCAGCTTAAACCAATTCAGTGGCTACACCTTC
TRBV5-1,-,16,TRBJ1-1,-,CASSLAGAPGGTEAFF,TGCGCCAGCAGCTTGGCTGGGGCGCCCGGGGGGACTGAAGCTTTCTTT
TRBV3-1/TRBV3-2,once,13,TRBJ1-1,TRBD1,CASSETGDTEAFF,TGTGCCAGCAGCGAAACAGGGGACACTGAAGCTTTCTTT
TRBV2,-,10,TRBJ1-1,-,CASSSGEAFF,TGTGCCAGCAGTTCAGGGGAGGCTTTCTTT
TRBV19,-,14,TRBJ1-1,-,CASSILGGSTEAFF,TGTGCCAGTAGTATCTTGGGGGGTAGCACTGAAGCTTTCTTT
TRBV5-8,-,15,TRBJ1-5,TRBD1,CASSLIGTGGQPQHF,TGTGCCAGCAGCTTAATCGGGACAGGGGGACAGCCCCAGCATTTT
TRBV18,-,16,TRBJ2-3,TRBD1,CASSPWAGGASDTQYF,TGTGCCAGCTCTCCCTGGGCAGGGGGTGCGTCAGATACGCAGTATTTT
TRBV3-1/TRBV3-2,-,15,TRBJ2-5,TRBD2,CASSQRLAGLETQYF,TGTGCCAGCAGCCAACGGCTAGCGGGGTTGGAGACCCAGTACTTC
TRBV5-1,-,16,TRBJ1-2,TRBD1,CASSLQGAVSNYGYTF,TGCGCCAGCAGTTTACAGGGGGCAGTGTCTAACTATGGCTACACCTTC
TRBV5-4,-,15,TRBJ2-1,TRBD1,CASSSDRGQYNEQFF,TGTGCCAGCAGCTCGGACAGGGGTCAATACAATGAGCAGTTCTTC
TRBV28,-,11,TRBJ2-1,-,CASSLYNEQFF,TGTGCCAGCAGTCTATACAATGAGCAGTTCTTC